Listed below are T cell receptor beta chains from one sample, sequenced in a study of shared clonotypes between healthy human individuals. This table comes from immunoSEQ multiplex PCR, and its TCRdb copy is limited to in-frame clones, with some not included. The sample contains about 490,000 clones, 75% to 85% of which appear only once. The specimen sequenced was PBMCs. The receptors derive from a woman between 40 and 55 years old in good health. Some clones in this sample may be carry-over from other donors' samples. The CDR3 runs from the conserved cysteine through the conserved F or W. D genes are given only for firm matches. Clone size is stated in some rows and not others, as once, few, many or a class when expanded.

>TRBV5-1|.|.|TRBJ2-3
CASSLGFHTDTQYF
TGCGCCAGCAGCTTGGGGTTTCACACAGATACGCAGTATTTT
>TRBV2|TRBD2|.|TRBJ2-7
CASTTGLAYEQYF
TGTGCCAGCACTACGGGACTAGCCTACGAGCAGTACTTC
>TRBV10-3|.|.|TRBJ2-5
CAISQGETQYF
TGTGCCATCAGTCAGGGGGAGACCCAGTACTTC
>TRBV15|.|.|TRBJ2-5
CATSRGGGGLGTQYF
TGTGCCACCAGCAGAGGAGGAGGGGGGCTGGGGACCCAGTACTTC
>TRBV11-3|TRBD2|few|TRBJ2-1
CASSRTSVSYNEQFF
TGTGCCAGCAGCCGGACTAGCGTTTCCTACAATGAGCAGTTCTTC
>TRBV19|.|.|TRBJ1-1
CASSIGFEGRNTEAFF
TGTGCCAGTAGTATAGGGTTCGAAGGGAGGAACACTGAAGCTTTCTTT
>TRBV21-1|.|.|TRBJ2-1
CASTLGLAGGYNEQFF
TGTGCCAGCACCCTCGGACTAGCGGGGGGTTACAATGAGCAGTTCTTC
>TRBV15|.|.|TRBJ2-2
CATSSWPRNTGELFF
TGTGCCACCAGCAGCTGGCCGAGGAACACCGGGGAGCTGTTTTTT
>TRBV29-1|.|.|TRBJ1-2
CSVPVAYGYTF
TGCAGCGTTCCCGTGGCCTATGGCTACACCTTC
>TRBV2|.|.|TRBJ2-7
CASRLGQIYEQYF
TGTGCCAGCAGGTTAGGACAGATCTACGAGCAGTACTTC
>TRBV5-6|.|.|TRBJ2-7
CASSPSRRTNEQYF
TGTGCCAGCAGCCCGAGCCGGCGCACAAATGAGCAGTACTTC
>TRBV18|TRBD1|.|TRBJ1-1
CASSPNGQGAGTEAFF
TGTGCCAGCTCACCAAACGGACAGGGGGCTGGCACTGAAGCTTTCTTT
>TRBV6-1|TRBD1|.|TRBJ2-7
CASSGTGGDYEQYF
TGTGCCAGCAGTGGGACAGGTGGGGATTACGAGCAGTACTTC
>TRBV27|.|few|TRBJ2-7
CASRGVSRYYEQYF
TGTGCCAGCCGGGGCGTCAGCAGATACTACGAGCAGTACTTC
>TRBV7-2|TRBD2|.|TRBJ2-7
CASSFRSGSSYEQYF
TGTGCCAGCAGCTTTCGAAGCGGGAGTTCCTACGAGCAGTACTTC
>TRBV27|.|.|TRBJ2-3
CASSLSYGLLADTQYF
TGTGCCAGCAGTTTATCCTACGGCCTCCTCGCAGATACGCAGTATTTT
>TRBV28|.|.|TRBJ1-1
CASSPPGMNTEAFF
TGTGCCAGCAGCCCCCCTGGGATGAACACTGAAGCTTTCTTT
>TRBV9|.|few|TRBJ2-3
CASSVDHTDTQYF
TGTGCCAGCAGCGTAGACCACACAGATACGCAGTATTTT
>TRBV4-3|.|.|TRBJ1-2
CASSQDRHGYTF
TGCGCCAGCAGCCAAGATCGTCATGGCTACACCTTC
>TRBV28|.|.|TRBJ2-7
CASSRRRTFAYEQYF
TGTGCCAGCAGTCGACGGAGGACCTTCGCCTACGAGCAGTACTTC
>TRBV2|TRBD2|.|TRBJ2-7
CASSGEGGRRFEQYF
TGTGCCAGCAGTGGTGAGGGCGGGAGGCGATTCGAGCAGTACTTC
>TRBV7-2|.|.|TRBJ2-6
CATHNSGANVLTF
TGTGCCACGCACAACTCTGGGGCCAACGTCCTGACTTTC
>TRBV4-1|TRBD1|.|TRBJ2-7
CASSQQPGQEFYEQYF
TGCGCCAGCAGCCAACAACCGGGACAGGAGTTCTACGAGCAGTACTTC
>TRBV9|.|.|TRBJ2-6
CASSPGQPISGANVLTF
TGTGCCAGCAGCCCCGGACAGCCAATCTCTGGGGCCAACGTCCTGACTTTC
>TRBV29-1|.|.|TRBJ1-2
CSVEPAPGEHGYTF
TGCAGCGTTGAGCCTGCCCCAGGGGAACATGGCTACACCTTC
>TRBV30|TRBD1|.|TRBJ2-1
CAWRTGVYNEQFF
TGTGCCTGGCGGACAGGAGTATACAATGAGCAGTTCTTC
>TRBV7-2|.|once|TRBJ1-5
CASSPDTRNQPQHF
TGTGCCAGCAGCCCCGACACCCGCAATCAGCCCCAGCATTTT
>TRBV11-3|TRBD1|.|TRBJ2-5
CASSFSTGERETQYF
TGTGCCAGCAGCTTTTCGACAGGGGAGAGAGAGACCCAGTACTTC
>TRBV7-5|.|once|TRBJ2-7
CVRSLSDRGYEQYF
TGTGTCAGAAGCTTAAGTGACAGGGGATACGAGCAGTACTTC
>TRBV6-5|TRBD1|.|TRBJ1-2
CASTPGQDIYGYTF
TGTGCCAGCACGCCGGGACAGGACATTTATGGCTACACCTTC
>TRBV10-3|TRBD1|.|TRBJ2-7
CAIKTGDLYEQYF
TGTGCCATCAAAACAGGGGACCTCTACGAGCAGTACTTC
>TRBV5-4|.|once|TRBJ2-7
CASSSNVGDYEQYF
TGTGCCAGCAGCTCCAACGTGGGGGACTACGAGCAGTACTTC
>TRBV15|TRBD2|.|TRBJ2-1
CATSRDLAGGGNEQFF
TGTGCCACCAGCAGAGATCTAGCGGGAGGAGGCAATGAGCAGTTCTTC
>TRBV7-3|.|.|TRBJ2-3
CASSPGSTDTQYF
TGTGCCAGCAGCCCCGGTTCCACAGATACGCAGTATTTT
>TRBV5-4|TRBD2|many|TRBJ2-1
CASRQGLGGNEQFF
TGTGCCAGCAGGCAGGGACTAGGGGGCAATGAGCAGTTCTTC
>TRBV10-1|TRBD2|.|TRBJ2-1
CASSGGTSGRLSYNEQFF
TGCGCCAGCAGTGGGGGGACTAGCGGGAGGTTGTCCTACAATGAGCAGTTCTTC
>TRBV7-2|.|.|TRBJ2-1
CASSLVTAGVNEQFF
TGTGCCAGCAGCTTAGTGACGGCAGGGGTCAATGAGCAGTTCTTC
>TRBV7-9|.|few|TRBJ1-2
CASSLAAGVDGYTF
TGTGCCAGCAGCTTAGCGGCAGGGGTGGATGGCTACACCTTC
>TRBV20-1|.|.|TRBJ1-1
CSASRGEAFF
TGCAGTGCTAGTCGCGGTGAAGCTTTCTTT
>TRBV10-3|.|few|TRBJ2-6
CAISVGSSGANVLTF
TGTGCCATCAGTGTGGGGAGCTCTGGGGCCAACGTCCTGACTTTC
>TRBV6-4|.|many|TRBJ2-2
CASSDGSGDTGELFF
TGTGCCAGCAGTGACGGGTCGGGAGACACCGGGGAGCTGTTTTTT
>TRBV15|.|.|TRBJ1-1
CATSNPGGLTEAFF
TGTGCCACCAGCAACCCGGGGGGGCTCACTGAAGCTTTCTTT